The source of this TCR beta chain is a study of identical twins. From germline, CDR1 is SGHRS and CDR2 YFSETQ. This CDR3 is 15 amino acids long. V dropped 6 bases and J dropped 4; count of bases not matched to a gene: 10. Study-level findings and limits: Insertions were fewer in abundant cord blood beta clonotypes, whereas memory repertoires showed none of this pattern. Twins shared beta out-of-frame sequences in excess, but this excess was weaker. Modelling underestimated the level of out-of-frame TCR alpha sharing observed in monozygotic twins.

A universal primer site arose from template switching, and cDNA bore unique molecular identifiers. From the 5' RACE reads, TCRdb called clonotypes with MiXCR, one entry per CDR3 protein. The sample carries hundreds of thousands of distinct CDR3 sequences, around a tenth recorded once. With respect to this clonotype: The antigen remains undetermined.

V usage is TRBV5-1 and J usage is TRBJ1-1, with TRBD1 matching over 9 bases. Sequenced material: memory (CD45RO+) T cells sorted from blood. This TCR was sampled from a young woman in good health. As DNA, the CDR3 is TGCGCCAGCACCCCGACAGGGGGTAGCAGCACTGAAGCTTTCTTT. Amino acid sequence: CASTPTGGSSTEAFF.